This note documents a single T cell receptor (beta chain) sequence. What it recognizes is unknown. Researchers prepared the TCRbeta library using unique molecular identifiers, the study reports. In TCRdb, the PCR reads were re-called with MiXCR into one record per CDR3 protein. Altogether 55,000 to 65,000 distinct CDR3 sequences are present, approximately 43% being singletons, with the ten largest covering more than 95%. These data belong to a study of T-cell reconstitution after alpha-beta-depleted transplantation in children. Notes on the study in general: At around two months after transplant, the alpha-beta T cells were reportedly derived from several hundred expanded clones that came from non-depleted graft cells. A year post-transplant, T-cell counts and diversity derived mostly from newly produced T cells.

The germline V and J ends were trimmed by 2 bases and 5 bases, with 21 bases remaining between them. The CDR3 covers 17 residues. Germline-derived CDR1 and CDR2 are DFQATT and SNEGSKA (reference sequence). This clonotype was sampled from a male patient under 18 who had a stem cell transplant for acute lymphoblastic leukemia, so the T cells may come from the graft donor. The J gene is TRBJ2-2, the V gene TRBV20-1, with D possibly called TRBD1 or TRBD2 (5 bases each). Sequenced material: PBMCs, mostly from graft donor cells, taken 360 days after TCRalphabeta/CD19-depleted stem cell transplant. CDR3 in amino acids: CSARLKPGPRLTGELFF. The CDR3 DNA follows: TGCAGTGCTAGACTTAAACCGGGACCCCGATTGACCGGGGAGCTGTTTTTT.